A single sample is the source of the 18 T cell receptor beta chains below, sequenced in a study of cytomegalovirus exposure and HLA in healthy donors. The PCR made use of 60 Vbeta and 13 Jbeta primers. TCRdb keeps only in-frame clones here, not all; method: immunoSEQ multiplex PCR. The sample shows roughly 130,000 clones, over 75% of them seen only once. The specimen sequenced was PBMCs. Receptors originate from a woman aged 45-65 years in good health and CMV-seropositive.

This clone came up once. The V gene is TRBV5-1, the J gene TRBJ1-3, with 8 bases matching TRBD1. V dropped 3 bases and J dropped 3; count of bases not matched to a gene: 14. The CDR3 spans 18 residues. From germline, CDR1 is SGHRS and CDR2 YFSETQ. CDR3 in amino acids: CASSSTGQVTGSGNTIYF. The CDR3 DNA is TGCGCCAGCAGCTCTACGGGACAGGTGACGGGGAGTGGAAACACCATATATTTT.

The chain combines TRBV29-1 with TRBJ2-5, with TRBD2 matching over 13 bases. Germline CDR1 reads SQVTM; CDR2 reads ANQGSEA. The CDR3 contains 14 residues. Trimming removed 7 bases from V and 5 bases from J; junction bases left unmatched: 7. The CDR3 here is CSALLAGGRETQYF. Here the CDR3 DNA reads TGCAGCGCACTACTAGCGGGGGGGCGCGAGACCCAGTACTTC.

The rearrangement links TRBV2 to TRBJ2-3, with 7 bases aligning to TRBD1. Trimming took 8 bases from V and 3 from J; bases not matched to a gene: 11. This CDR3 region has 15 residues. Germline V gene sequence: CDR1 SNHLY, CDR2 FYNNEI. This CDR3 is CASVPWQGVTDTQYF. The CDR3, as DNA: TGTGCCAGCGTCCCGTGGCAGGGGGTAACAGATACGCAGTATTTT.

V gene TRBV6-6 combines with J gene TRBJ2-5, with 9 bases matching TRBD1. This CDR3 region has 15 residues. V shed 4 bases, J shed 5 bases, and the junction held 8 bases outside the gene matches. The germline V gene encodes CDR1 MNHNY and CDR2 SVGAGI (reference sequence). The CDR3 reads CASSWGTGTRETQYF. The CDR3 nucleotides are TGTGCCAGCAGTTGGGGGACAGGGACGAGGGAGACCCAGTACTTC.

The V call is TRBV7-2, the J call TRBJ1-6, with D maybe TRBD1 (5 bases). The germline V and J ends were trimmed by 2 bases and 4 bases, with 9 bases remaining between them. CDR3 length equals 15 residues. CDR1 and CDR2 (germline): SGHTA, FQGNSA. CDR3 bases: TGTGCCAGCAGCTTAAGTCAGGGTTATAATTCACCCCTCCACTTT. Amino acid sequence: CASSLSQGYNSPLHF. The whole variable domain, filled in from reference TRBV7-2 and TRBJ1-6, reads GAGVSQSPSNKVTEKGKDVELRCDPISGHTALYWYRQSLGQGLEFLIYFQGNSAPDKSGLPSDRFSAERTGGSVSTLTIQRTQQEDSAVYLCASSLSQGYNSPLHFGNGTRLTVT.

The rearrangement links TRBV27 to TRBJ2-1; D uncertain. The V end was cut by 4 bases, the J end by 2 bases, with 15 bases between. From germline, CDR1 is MNHEY and CDR2 SMNVEV (reference sequence). The CDR3 loop spans 16 amino acids. CDR3 sequence reads: CASSSHGGAPYNEQFF. The CDR3 coding sequence is TGTGCCAGCAGTTCCCATGGCGGTGCACCCTACAATGAGCAGTTCTTC.

This chain connects TRBV6-5 to TRBJ1-2, with 8 bases that match TRBD1. CDR1 is MNHEY and CDR2 is SVGAGI in the germline V gene. The CDR3 is made up of 14 amino acids. V lost 5 bases and J lost 3; bases outside the gene matches: 5. CDR3 DNA sequence: TGTGCCAGCAGTCGGACGGGACAGGACTATGGCTACACCTTC. Translating it yields CASSRTGQDYGYTF.

Here the CDR3 DNA reads TGTGCCAGCAGCTTATGGGCAGTCGGGGGGAATGAGCAGTTCTTC. This translates into CASSLWAVGGNEQFF. The chain joins TRBV7-3 to TRBJ2-1; 7 bases match TRBD2. The germline CDR1 and CDR2 sequences are SGHTA and FQGTGA. The CDR3 is 15 residues long. The trim removed 2 bases at V and 7 bases at J, leaving 8 bases unmatched.

The chain employs TRBV4-3 and TRBJ2-3; 9 bases align to TRBD1. This CDR3 contains 13 residues. V shed 4 bases, J shed 5 bases, and the junction held 1 base outside the gene matches. Germline lookup yields CDR1 LGHNA and CDR2 YSLEER. CDR3 coding DNA: TGCGCCAGCAGCCCGGACAGGGGAGATACGCAGTATTTT. It translates to CASSPDRGDTQYF.

V gene TRBV5-4 combines with J gene TRBJ1-1; D perhaps matches TRBD1 (6 bases). CDR3 size: 14 residues. Germline values: CDR1 SGHNT, CDR2 YYREEE (reference sequence). Trimming stripped 1 base from V and 3 bases from J, with 10 bases between. CDR3 DNA: TGTGCCAGCAGCTTGACAGGGCGTGACACTGAAGCTTTCTTT. It translates to CASSLTGRDTEAFF.

The V and J genes are TRBV4-3 and TRBJ2-2, with a possible D match to TRBD2 (6 bases). With 3 bases removed from V and 3 bases from J, the gap between germline ends came to 11 bases. Germline V lookup: CDR1 LGHNA, CDR2 YSLEER. This CDR3 region has 15 residues. CDR3 coding DNA: TGCGCCAGCAGCCAGGGGGACTCTCACACCGGGGAGCTGTTTTTT. Protein: CASSQGDSHTGELFF.

J is TRBJ2-5 and V is TRBV4-1, with 7 bases lining up with TRBD1. J gave up 3 bases and V 0 bases, and 10 bases lay outside the gene matches. The CDR3 has 17 residues. Germline CDR1 reads MGHRA; CDR2 reads YSYEKL. The CDR3 sequence: CASSQDPGQETKETQYF. The CDR3 DNA reads TGCGCCAGCAGCCAAGATCCCGGACAGGAAACCAAAGAGACCCAGTACTTC.

The rearrangement links TRBV7-2 to TRBJ2-3; 11 bases agree with TRBD2. The V and J ends lost 5 bases and 1 base, in that order; junction bases with no gene match: 8. CDR1 is SGHTA, CDR2 FQGNSA, per germline. CDR3 length: 17 residues. Here the CDR3 DNA reads TGTGCCAGCAGCGCCATCCCTAGCGGGGGGCGCACAGATACGCAGTATTTT. This encodes CASSAIPSGGRTDTQYF.

The CDR3 nucleotides read TGTGCCAGCAGCGAGGGTAACTCCTACAATGAGCAGTTCTTC. As protein: CASSEGNSYNEQFF. V usage is TRBV6-4 and J usage is TRBJ2-1; the D gene is possibly TRBD2 (5 bases). The CDR3 runs 14 residues. Germline CDR1 reads MRHNA; CDR2 reads SNTAGT. Trimming took 6 bases from V and 0 from J, leaving 9 bases between them.

J is TRBJ2-5 and V is TRBV13, with unresolved D. The J call could be wrong; TRBJ2-7 is a better fit for the DNA end. Germline-derived CDR1 and CDR2 are PRHDT and FYEKMQ (reference sequence). The CDR3 sequence is 13 residues long. In nucleotides, the CDR3 is TGTGCCAGCAGCTTAACCCGCTCCGCCGAGCAGTACTTC. This codes for CASSLTRSAEQYF.

The rearrangement joins TRBV7-8 to TRBJ2-2; TRBD1 is a possible D gene (8 bases). The V end lost 0 bases, the J end lost 2 bases, and 16 bases lay between the germline ends. The CDR3 extends over 18 amino acids. Looked up from germline, CDR1 is SGHVS and CDR2 is FQNEAQ. The CDR3 region has the DNA TGTGCCAGCAGCTTAGCTTCTTACAGGGGGGGAAACACCGGGGAGCTGTTTTTT. Its translation: CASSLASYRGGNTGELFF. Using reference TRBV7-8 and TRBJ2-2 for the parts outside the CDR3, the full variable domain is GAGVSQSPRYKVAKRGQDVALRCDPISGHVSLFWYQQALGQGPEFLTYFQNEAQLDKSGLPSDRFFAERPEGSVSTLKIQRTQQEDSAVYLCASSLASYRGGNTGELFFGEGSRLTVL.

The chain links TRBV7-9 to TRBJ1-1; tentatively, D is TRBD1 (5 bases). CDR3 length: 13 residues. The ends were cut back, 6 bases at V and 4 bases at J, with 12 bases in the middle. Germline lookup yields CDR1 SEHNR and CDR2 FQNEAQ (reference sequence). The CDR3 region is CASRPGGGTEAFF. CDR3 DNA: TGTGCCAGCAGACCGGGGGGAGGCACTGAAGCTTTCTTT.

This chain uses TRBV19 with TRBJ1-6, with a tentative D call TRBD1 (6 bases). Germline assignment: CDR1 LNHDA and CDR2 SQIVND (reference sequence). The germline V and J ends were trimmed by 6 bases and 9 bases, with 15 bases remaining between them. This CDR3 comprises 14 residues. The CDR3 reads CASSLGQRGSPLHF. CDR3 nucleotides: TGTGCCAGTAGCCTCGGACAGCGCGGTTCACCCCTCCACTTT.